Sequencing of this T cell receptor (beta chain) was carried out in a study of blood T cell repertoires in COVID-19. At least ten counts were recorded for this clone. Source study methods: For nucleated cells, counts were estimated from reference gene primer amplification. Some clones are missing from TCRdb's copy, which holds only in-frame ones; the method was immunoSEQ multiplex PCR. Clone size and the V and J calls come from that table; the DNA yielded D and trimming. The sample has about 89,000 clones; about three quarters are singletons. The sequence derives from a woman of 80 years or more with acute or convalescent COVID-19. The sequenced sample consisted of peripheral blood.

CDR3 DNA: TGCGCCAGCAGCCAAGACCTCCCCGGTAGCGGGCTGTACAATGAGCAGTTCTTC. Its protein product is CASSQDLPGSGLYNEQFF. The chain employs TRBV4-3 and TRBJ2-1; TRBD2 matches 7 bases. Germline-derived CDR1 and CDR2 are LGHNA and YSLEER. V trimming: 0 bases; J trimming: 4 bases; junction bases outside the gene matches: 12. This CDR3 spans 18 amino acids.